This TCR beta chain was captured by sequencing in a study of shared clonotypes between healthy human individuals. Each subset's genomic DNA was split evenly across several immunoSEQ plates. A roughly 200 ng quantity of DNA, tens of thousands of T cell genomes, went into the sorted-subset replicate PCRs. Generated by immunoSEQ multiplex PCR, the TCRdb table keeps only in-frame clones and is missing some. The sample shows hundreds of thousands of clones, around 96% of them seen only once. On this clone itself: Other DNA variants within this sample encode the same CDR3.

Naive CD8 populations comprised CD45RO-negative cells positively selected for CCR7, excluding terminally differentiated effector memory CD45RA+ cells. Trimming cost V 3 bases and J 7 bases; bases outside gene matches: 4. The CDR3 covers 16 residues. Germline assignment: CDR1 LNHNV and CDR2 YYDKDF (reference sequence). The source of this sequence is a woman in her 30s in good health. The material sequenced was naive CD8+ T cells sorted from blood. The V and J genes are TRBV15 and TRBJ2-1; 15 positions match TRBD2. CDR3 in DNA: TGTGCCACCAGCAGGGGGACTAGCGGGAGGAGGAATGAGCAGTTCTTC. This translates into CATSRGTSGRRNEQFF. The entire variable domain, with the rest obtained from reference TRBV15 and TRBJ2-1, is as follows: DAMVIQNPRYQVTQFGKPVTLSCSQTLNHNVMYWYQQKSSQAPKLLFHYYDKDFNNEADTPDNFQSRRPNTSFCFLDIRSPGLGDTAMYLCATSRGTSGRRNEQFFGPGTRLTVL.